This T cell receptor (beta chain) derives from a study of T cell responses to AZD1222 COVID-19 vaccine. Notes on the study in general: Repertoire sampling occurred only after the peak T cell response. Seropositive status at baseline applied to only five or six AZD1222 recipients. The CD4 TCRs associated with vaccination extended across spike and predominated at 160-218 and 743-854.

Germline CDR1 and CDR2: MNHEY and SMNVEV (reference sequence). The germline V and J ends were trimmed by 2 bases and 9 bases, with 11 bases remaining between them. This CDR3 region has 13 residues. A note on this clone: The target antigen is unknown.

Profiled with immunoSEQ multiplex PCR; TCRdb holds only in-frame clones, not every one. The table shows 95,000 to 130,000 clones, with roughly 84% occurring only once. The input for sequencing was peripheral blood, taken on day 0 of AZD1222 vaccination. The sequence was obtained from an adult in good health. The rearrangement uses TRBV27 and TRBJ2-1; D is unclear. In nucleotides, the CDR3 is TGTGCCAGCAGTTTAGGGCTACCGGGTGAGCAGTTCTTC. This codes for CASSLGLPGEQFF.